Here is one TCR beta chain with its context. The target antigen is unknown. This may stem from a read error, because a much larger clone lies one nucleotide away. This specimen comes from a study of type 1 regulatory T cells. Across the whole study: An in vitro protocol generated T-allo10, a Tr1-enriched, alloantigen-specific CD4 T cell product.

Germline CDR1 reads SGHTA; CDR2 reads FQGNSA. V gave up 8 bases and J gave up 0 bases; unmatched junction bases: 13. CDR3 length: 16 amino acids. TCRdb reanalysed the reads using MiXCR and keeps one entry per CDR3 protein. The sample includes about 62,000 distinct CDR3 sequences, over 50% of them seen just once. Study-wide results and limits: Compared with non-Tr1 cells, Tr1 cells showed a narrower TCR repertoire.

The chain carries TRBV7-2 and TRBJ2-7; 7 nucleotides match TRBD2. This receptor was identified in a human donor in good health. Material for sequencing was cultured non-Tr1 T cells, either the whole culture or a sorted T cell fraction (not recorded which). The chain's CDR3 is CASSHYNGRSSYEQYF. For the CDR3, the DNA is TGTGCCAGCTCACACTATAACGGGAGGAGCTCCTACGAGCAGTACTTC.